This paragraph covers one T cell receptor beta chain sequence. Its antigen remains unknown. Sequenced by immunoSEQ multiplex PCR; TCRdb stores in-frame clones only, minus some. The repertoire holds 300,000 to 400,000 clones, with less than 90% as singletons. Trimming removed 3 bases from V and 1 base from J, with 5 bases in between. The CDR3 is made up of 13 amino acids. In germline, CDR1 is KGHDR, CDR2 SFDVKD. Treatment: about 20 received Ad26.COV2.S at low or high dose, single or two shots; about 5 received placebo; per-sample allocation not given. Sampling happened 63 days after the first vaccine or placebo injection. Its platform was an Ad26 vector, and its expressed antigen was Wuhan-strain SARS-CoV-2 spike. This sample was taken from a study of Ad26.COV2.S vaccination and SARS-CoV-2 variants. Study summary: Once or twice, 56 days apart, Ad26.COV2.S was delivered intramuscularly. Study-wide points: Those who received the vaccine showed greater spike-specific TCR breadth than those given placebo.

The receptor's source is a person between 18 and 60 years old who received the Ad26.COV2.S COVID-19 vaccine or a placebo. J is TRBJ1-2 and V is TRBV24-1; no reliable D call. Sequencing was performed on peripheral blood, taken in a trial of Ad26.COV2.S vaccine versus placebo. The CDR3 region is CATSDRLNYGYTF. DNA of the CDR3: TGTGCCACCAGTGATCGACTTAACTATGGCTACACCTTC.